Below are 30 T cell receptor beta chains sequenced from a single sample in a study of identical twins. One entry per CDR3 protein results from TCRdb running MiXCR on the 5' RACE reads. The sample carries 310,000 or so distinct CDR3 sequences, 6.5% to 9.5% recorded once. Another study also made use of these data, one on yellow fever vaccine responses in identical twins.

The sequencing sample was made of memory (CD45RO+) T cells sorted from blood. The receptors stem from a woman under 30 in good health.

This chain joins TRBV5-1 and TRBJ2-1, with D tentatively TRBD2 (6 bases). This CDR3 spans 21 amino acids. Trimming took 0 bases from V and 0 from J, leaving 25 bases between them. Germline V gene data show CDR1 as SGHRS and CDR2 as YFSETQ. CDR3 DNA sequence: TGCGCCAGCAGCTTGGTGGAACCTCTGTCCCTAGCGCAGAGCTCCTACAATGAGCAGTTCTTC. This codes for CASSLVEPLSLAQSSYNEQFF. Variable domain in full (rest from reference TRBV5-1 and TRBJ2-1): KAGVTQTPRYLIKTRGQQVTLSCSPISGHRSVSWYQQTPGQGLQFLFEYFSETQRNKGNFPGRFSGRQFSNSRSEMNVSTLELGDSALYLCASSLVEPLSLAQSSYNEQFFGPGTRLTVL.

This clonotype was seen a handful of times. The chain couples TRBV20-1 to TRBJ2-7; perhaps TRBD2 as D (6 bases). Trimming stripped 1 base from V and 0 bases from J, with 16 bases between. This CDR3 spans 16 amino acids. Per germline, CDR1 DFQATT and CDR2 SNEGSKA (reference sequence). In DNA form, the CDR3 reads TGCAGTGCTAGAGTTACGGGTGGGACTCGCTCCTACGAGCAGTACGTC. Translated, it gives CSARVTGGTRSYEQYV.

The genes are TRBV3-1 and TRBJ2-5; the D gene is possibly TRBD2 (6 bases). The V end was cut by 7 bases, the J end by 5 bases, with 17 bases between. This CDR3 spans 14 amino acids. The germline V gene encodes CDR1 LGHDT and CDR2 YNNKEL (reference sequence). As DNA, the CDR3 is TGTGCCAGCAACGGGAGATTTCTCCACGAGACCCAGTACTTC. Protein sequence: CASNGRFLHETQYF.

This clonotype turned up a few times. V usage is TRBV5-1 and J usage is TRBJ1-1; 11 positions agree with TRBD1. Germline V gene sequence: CDR1 SGHRS, CDR2 YFSETQ. This CDR3 has 17 amino acids. J lost 0 bases, V lost 2 bases, and 6 bases had no gene match. This CDR3 reads CASSLGDRGFMNTEAFF. The CDR3 DNA reads as TGCGCCAGCAGCTTAGGGGACAGGGGGTTCATGAACACTGAAGCTTTCTTT.

This clonotype was detected ten times or more. The rearrangement joins TRBV5-1 to TRBJ1-5; D is unresolved. Germline assignment: CDR1 SGHRS and CDR2 YFSETQ. V lost 0 bases and J 7 bases, leaving 11 bases between the germline ends. This CDR3 has 14 residues. CDR3 sequence: CASSLGPPGQPQHF. In DNA form, the CDR3 reads TGCGCCAGCAGCTTGGGCCCCCCGGGCCAGCCCCAGCATTTT.

This clonotype was counted a single time. Germline is not matched at one junction end, which may reflect a read error. This sequence joins TRBV7-3 and TRBJ1-5; tentative D call: TRBD1 (6 bases). Germline V gene lookup returns CDR1 SGHTA and CDR2 FQGTGA. This CDR3 has 18 amino acids. The CDR3 coding sequence is TGTGCCTGCAGAGGGGACTTTCAGGGGAGGGGTGGCAATCAGCCCCAGCATTTT. Protein: CACRGDFQGRGGNQPQHF.

In its sample, this clonotype was seen many times. This CDR3 reads CASSQDGGSNRNIQYF. The CDR3 coding sequence is TGCGCCAGCAGCCAAGATGGAGGGTCGAACCGAAACATTCAGTACTTC. The chain combines TRBV4-1 with TRBJ2-4; tentative D call: TRBD2 (6 bases). This CDR3 comprises 16 residues. CDR1 is MGHRA and CDR2 is YSYEKL in the germline V gene. Trimming pared 0 bases from V and 6 bases from J, leaving 15 bases between.

The table lists this clonotype with a few counts. The rearrangement uses TRBV6-5 and TRBJ2-7; TRBD2 aligns across 7 bases. The CDR3 length is 15 residues. The ends lost 2 bases at V and 2 bases at J; junction bases unmatched: 6. CDR1 and CDR2 from the germline V gene are MNHEY and SVGAGI. CDR3 amino acids: CASSYATGGPYEQYF. CDR3 coding DNA: TGTGCCAGCAGTTACGCTACGGGGGGACCCTACGAGCAGTACTTC.

This clonotype was seen more than once but under ten times. The chain uses TRBV6-6 and TRBJ2-7; 7 nucleotides align to TRBD2. Germline V lookup: CDR1 MNHNY, CDR2 SVGAGI (reference sequence). The V gene end was trimmed by 7 bases and the J gene end by 5 bases; junction bases not matched to a gene: 8. This CDR3 comprises 13 residues. The CDR3 protein is CASIGGSGHEQYF. CDR3 in DNA: TGTGCCAGCATAGGCGGGAGCGGCCACGAGCAGTACTTC.

In its sample, this clonotype was seen many times. The chain recombines TRBV5-1 with TRBJ2-1; D is unresolved. From germline, CDR1 is SGHRS and CDR2 YFSETQ. The CDR3 loop spans 16 amino acids. Trimming removed 4 bases from V and 0 bases from J, with 14 bases in between. Here the CDR3 reads CASSPEPLSSYNEQFF. CDR3 nucleotide sequence: TGCGCCAGCAGCCCAGAACCCCTTAGCTCCTACAATGAGCAGTTCTTC.

In this sample, this clonotype turned up many times. V and J are TRBV6-1 and TRBJ1-3, with unresolved D. The germline V gene encodes CDR1 MNHNS and CDR2 SASEGT. This CDR3 has 15 amino acids. Trimming took off 1 base at V and 0 bases at J, with 7 bases between the two ends. This chain's CDR3 is CASSEDRGSGNTIYF. CDR3 nucleotides: TGTGCCAGCAGTGAAGACCGGGGCTCTGGAAACACCATATATTTT.

A few counts support this clonotype. The V and J genes are TRBV20-1 and TRBJ1-4; TRBD1 matches 7 bases. The CDR3 has 14 residues. The V segment lost 2 bases and the J segment 7 bases; nucleotides outside the gene matches: 7. CDR1 and CDR2 (germline): DFQATT, SNEGSKA (reference sequence). The CDR3 nucleotides read TGCAGTGCTAGACCAGGGGGATTGAGTGAAAAACTGTTTTTT. It yields the protein CSARPGGLSEKLFF.

This clonotype has only a few counts. V and J are TRBV5-1 and TRBJ2-5, with TRBD2 matching over 14 bases. V shed 4 bases and J 3 bases; nucleotides not matched to a gene: 5. The CDR3 totals 16 residues. CDR1 is SGHRS and CDR2 is YFSETQ in the germline V gene. The CDR3 DNA reads as TGCGCCAGCAGCCCTCGGACTAGCGGGGGGAAAGAGACCCAGTACTTC. Amino acids: CASSPRTSGGKETQYF.

There are many counts of this clonotype. The chain carries TRBV6-5 and TRBJ1-6; D unresolved. Trimming cost V 0 bases and J 7 bases, with 16 bases left between them. This CDR3 has 17 residues. Germline assignment: CDR1 MNHEY and CDR2 SVGAGI. CDR3 sequence: CASSYSTTPGRNSPLHF. In nucleotides, the CDR3 is TGTGCCAGCAGTTACTCGACTACACCAGGAAGAAATTCACCCCTCCACTTT.

This clonotype was seen only a few times. The chain recombines TRBV14 with TRBJ2-1, with 12 nucleotides matching TRBD2. This CDR3 has 15 residues. J gave up 5 bases and V 4 bases, and 3 bases lay outside the gene matches. Germline V lookup: CDR1 SGHDN, CDR2 FVKESK. CDR3 residues: CASSRRLAGDNEQFF. The CDR3 nucleotides are TGTGCCAGCAGCCGGCGACTAGCGGGAGACAATGAGCAGTTCTTC.

The J gene is TRBJ2-1, the V gene TRBV20-1; the match to TRBD2 covers 9 bases. Germline V CDR1 and CDR2: DFQATT, SNEGSKA (reference sequence). V lost 0 bases to trimming and J lost 12 bases; unmatched junction nucleotides: 18. The CDR3 loop spans 17 amino acids. CDR3 sequence: CSARDSGVGSGSGGQFF. The CDR3 DNA is TGCAGTGCTAGAGATTCCGGGGTCGGTAGCGGGAGTGGTGGGCAGTTCTTC.

This clonotype was picked up many times. The chain links TRBV28 to TRBJ1-5, with TRBD1 identical over 7 bases. Trimming took 5 bases from V and 3 from J; bases not matched to a gene: 7. Germline CDR1 reads MDHEN; CDR2 reads SYDVKM. The CDR3 length is 15 residues. Here the CDR3 reads CASSPLTGNNQPQHF. The CDR3 DNA reads TGTGCCAGCAGTCCGCTGACAGGGAACAATCAGCCCCAGCATTTT.

The V call is TRBV7-2, the J call TRBJ2-4, with 10 bases lining up with TRBD2. Germline V gene lookup returns CDR1 SGHTA and CDR2 FQGNSA. V lost 1 base and J lost 6; bases outside the gene matches: 9. The CDR3 sequence is 17 residues long. CDR3 bases: TGTGCCAGCAGCTTAGGTGGTCGAGCGGGGGGGGGAAACATTCAGTACTTC. This gives the protein CASSLGGRAGGGNIQYF.

This clonotype was counted a few times. This sequence joins TRBV12-3 or TRBV12-4 and TRBJ2-5; D possibly matches TRBD1 or TRBD2 (7 bases each). This CDR3 spans 15 amino acids. Trimming shortened V by 3 bases and J by 6 bases, and 17 bases separated the two germline ends. The CDR3 DNA reads TGTGCCAGCAGTTTGGGGGGGGGACAGTTCAAGACCCAGTACTTC. It yields the protein CASSLGGGQFKTQYF.

The chain carries TRBV20-1 and TRBJ2-1; the D gene is possibly TRBD1 (5 bases). The CDR3 loop spans 11 amino acids. Germline-derived CDR1 and CDR2 are DFQATT and SNEGSKA (reference sequence). The germline V and J ends were trimmed by 6 bases and 12 bases, with 15 bases remaining between them. Here the CDR3 DNA reads TGCAGTGCGCCTCGACAGTCTGGGCAGTTCTTC. Encoded protein: CSAPRQSGQFF.

This clonotype came up many times. This rearrangement joins TRBV12-3 or TRBV12-4 to TRBJ2-5; TRBD2 matches 16 bases. Losses at the gene ends were 5 bases for V and 5 bases for J; bases not matched to a gene: 8. The CDR3 covers 17 residues. In DNA form, the CDR3 reads TGTGCCAGCAGTCTCGGGACTAGCGGGAGGGCTCTGGAGACCCAGTACTTC. It codes for CASSLGTSGRALETQYF.

This clonotype turned up a few times. CDR3 region: CASSLQRTGELFF. As DNA, the CDR3 is TGTGCCAGCAGTTTACAGAGAACCGGGGAGCTGTTTTTT. This sequence joins TRBV12-3 or TRBV12-4 and TRBJ2-2; unclear D gene. There are 13 residues in the CDR3. Between the trimmed V and J ends, which lost 2 bases and 5 bases, there was a span of 6 bases.

V usage is TRBV7-3 and J usage is TRBJ2-1; TRBD2 aligns across 7 bases. The V gene's germline CDR1 is SGHTA and CDR2 FQGTGA. CDR3 length: 16 residues. With V trimmed by 1 base and J by 4 bases, 7 bases remained unmatched. The CDR3 protein is CASSLMGGSAYNEQFF. CDR3 nucleotides: TGTGCCAGCAGCTTAATGGGCGGGAGTGCGTACAATGAGCAGTTCTTC.

This clonotype has at least ten counts. This chain uses TRBV5-1 with TRBJ2-1, with TRBD1 identical over 7 bases. From germline, CDR1 is SGHRS and CDR2 YFSETQ. Losses at the gene ends were 2 bases for V and 3 bases for J; bases not matched to a gene: 5. The CDR3 sequence is 15 residues long. The CDR3 here is CASSLGQANYNEQFF. DNA of the CDR3: TGCGCCAGCAGCTTAGGACAGGCTAACTACAATGAGCAGTTCTTC. Full variable domain (remainder filled in from reference TRBV5-1 and TRBJ2-1): KAGVTQTPRYLIKTRGQQVTLSCSPISGHRSVSWYQQTPGQGLQFLFEYFSETQRNKGNFPGRFSGRQFSNSRSEMNVSTLELGDSALYLCASSLGQANYNEQFFGPGTRLTVL.

The table lists this clonotype with many counts. This chain links TRBV10-3 with TRBJ2-1, with 10 bases fitting TRBD2. CDR3 length equals 13 residues. Germline trimming cut 7 bases from V and 9 bases from J; bases unmatched to any gene: 6. CDR1 is ENHRY and CDR2 is SYGVKD in the germline V gene. CDR3 residues: CAIKQREGGEQFF. CDR3 in DNA: TGTGCCATCAAACAGCGGGAGGGGGGTGAGCAGTTCTTC.

There are many counts of this clonotype. The V call is TRBV7-2, the J call TRBJ2-1; TRBD2 agrees at 8 bases. The CDR3 has 17 amino acids. J gave up 9 bases and V 2 bases, and 15 bases lay outside the gene matches. CDR1 is SGHTA and CDR2 is FQGNSA in the germline V gene. The CDR3 region is CASSLPPSGTRFAEQFF. The CDR3 DNA sequence: TGTGCCAGCAGCTTACCTCCCTCCGGGACTAGATTCGCTGAGCAGTTCTTC.

This clonotype was recorded at least ten times. The V and J genes are TRBV25-1 and TRBJ2-7; D remains unclear. The CDR3 runs 13 residues. Germline CDR1 MGHDK, CDR2 SYGVNS. Between the trimmed V and J ends, which lost 3 bases and 2 bases, there was a span of 8 bases. CDR3 coding DNA: TGTGCCAGCAGTGACCAGGAAACCTACGAGCAGTACTTC. As protein: CASSDQETYEQYF.

This clonotype has ten or more counts. The CDR3 DNA sequence: TGTGCCAGCAGTTTAGGGGACAGGGGGGTTCAGCCCCAGCATTTT. It translates to CASSLGDRGVQPQHF. This sequence joins TRBV12-3 or TRBV12-4 and TRBJ1-5, with 11 bases matching TRBD1. The length of the CDR3 is 15 residues. The J segment lost 6 bases and the V segment lost 1 base, leaving 2 bases of the junction unmatched.

This clonotype showed up many times. The J gene is TRBJ1-4, the V gene TRBV5-5, with D possibly TRBD1 on 5 matching bases. Trimming took 2 bases from V and 4 from J, leaving 9 bases between them. The CDR3 extends over 14 amino acids. The germline CDR1 and CDR2 sequences are SGHKS and YYEKEE (reference sequence). CDR3 residues: CASSFGTDNEKLFF. In nucleotides, the CDR3 is TGTGCCAGCAGCTTCGGGACGGATAATGAAAAACTGTTTTTT.

This clonotype came up many times. The gene calls are TRBV29-1 and TRBJ1-3; D remains ambiguous. This CDR3 is built from 13 residues. CDR1 and CDR2 (germline): SQVTM, ANQGSEA. Between the trimmed V and J ends, which lost 3 bases and 4 bases, there was a span of 10 bases. CDR3 region: CSVDLGSGNTIYF. CDR3 coding DNA: TGCAGCGTTGATCTGGGTTCGGGAAACACCATATATTTT. The entire variable domain, with the rest obtained from reference TRBV29-1 and TRBJ1-3, is as follows: SAVISQKPSRDICQRGTSLTIQCQVDSQVTMMFWYRQQPGQSLTLIATANQGSEATYESGFVIDKFPISRPNLTFSTLTVSNMSPEDSSIYLCSVDLGSGNTIYFGEGSWLTVV.